This T cell receptor beta chain is drawn from a study of PD-1 blockade in classical Hodgkin lymphoma. Study conclusions and caveats: Patients with an early start, nivolumab under 1 year after ASCT, were excluded. Researchers reported that CD4+ TCR diversity, though not CD8+, rose significantly by C4D1. Baseline diversity resembling that of newly diagnosed patients was seen in complete responders.

The time point here: cycle 4 day 1 (C4D1), after 6 weeks of nivolumab. Relapse was seen in all patients after autologous stem cell transplantation, and brentuximab vedotin exposure was variable. Method: immunoSEQ multiplex PCR; TCRdb's copy keeps in-frame clones and lacks some. The data show approximately 44,000 clones, around two thirds seen once. The table lists this clone with a few counts. Its antigen remains unidentified. The CDR3 runs 15 residues. CDR1 and CDR2 from the germline V gene are MGHRA and YSYEKL. Trimming took off 0 bases at V and 7 bases at J, with 13 bases between the two ends. Sequencing used peripheral blood mononuclear cells (PBMCs), obtained before the fourth cycle of nivolumab. This clonotype was sampled from a human donor with classical Hodgkin lymphoma. The V gene is TRBV4-1, the J gene TRBJ2-4; D may be TRBD1 (7 bases). CDR3 DNA sequence: TGCGCCAGCAGCCAAGATGGAGGGGGCCGGAACATTCAGTACTTC. The encoded protein is CASSQDGGGRNIQYF.